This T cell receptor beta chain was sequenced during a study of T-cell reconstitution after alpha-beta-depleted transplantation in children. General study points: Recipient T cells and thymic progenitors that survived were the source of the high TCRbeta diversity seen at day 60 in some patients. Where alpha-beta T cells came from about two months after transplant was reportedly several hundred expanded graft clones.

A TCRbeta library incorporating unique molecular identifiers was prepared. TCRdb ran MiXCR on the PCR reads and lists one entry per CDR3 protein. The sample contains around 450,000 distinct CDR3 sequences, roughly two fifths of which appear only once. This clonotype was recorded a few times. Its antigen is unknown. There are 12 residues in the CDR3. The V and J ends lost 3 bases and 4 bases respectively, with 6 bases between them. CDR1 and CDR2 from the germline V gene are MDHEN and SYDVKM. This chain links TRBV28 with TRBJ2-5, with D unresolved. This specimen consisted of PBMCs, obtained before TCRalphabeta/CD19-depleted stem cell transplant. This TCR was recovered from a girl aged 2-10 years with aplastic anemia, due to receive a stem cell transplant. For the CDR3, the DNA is TGTGCCAGCAGTTTCGGTCGAGAGACCCAGTACTTC. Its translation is CASSFGRETQYF. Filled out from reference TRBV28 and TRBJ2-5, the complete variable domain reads DVKVTQSSRYLVKRTGEKVFLECVQDMDHENMFWYRQDPGLGLRLIYFSYDVKMKEKGDIPEGYSVSREKKERFSLILESASTNQTSMYLCASSFGRETQYFGPGTRLLVL.